Listed below are T cell receptor beta chains from one sample, sequenced in a study of neurological immune-mediated disorders. One entry per CDR3 protein results from TCRdb running MiXCR on the 5' RACE reads. The data show 55,000 to 70,000 distinct CDR3 sequences, roughly 4.9% seen once. Sequencing was done on a sample of PBMCs. The receptors derive from a human donor with multiple sclerosis. The donor label of this sample is uncertain. Each CDR3 is given with its conserved first and last residue. The D gene is left open where the match is weak. The size field is filled for only some rows; it gives once, few, many or a size class.

clone size | D gene | J gene | V gene | CDR3 DNA | CDR3 protein
- | TRBD1 | TRBJ2-3 | TRBV5-1 | TGCGCCAGCAGCCCACAGGGGGAAGTCACAGATACGCAGTATTTT | CASSPQGEVTDTQYF
many | - | TRBJ1-2 | TRBV5-1 | TGCGCCAGCAGCTTATCGGGCAGGGGATCCTATGGCTACACCTTC | CASSLSGRGSYGYTF
many | - | TRBJ2-3 | TRBV12-3/TRBV12-4 | TGTGCCAGCAGCCCCCGGTCGGGAGATACGCAGTATTTT | CASSPRSGDTQYF
many | - | TRBJ2-7 | TRBV5-1 | TGCGCCAGCAGCTTGATGCAAACAAAGTGGTACGAGCAGTACTTC | CASSLMQTKWYEQYF
many | - | TRBJ2-7 | TRBV7-9 | TGTGCCAGCAGCTTAGACCCCCATGCCTACGAGCAGTACTTC | CASSLDPHAYEQYF
many | - | TRBJ2-2 | TRBV28 | TGTGCCAGCAGTTTGGCGCAGGGGATAACCGGGGAGCTGTTTTTT | CASSLAQGITGELFF
many | - | TRBJ2-7 | TRBV9 | TGTGCCAGCAGCTCCATCGGGGGGCCTCTACGCGAGCAGTACTTC | CASSSIGGPLREQYF
many | - | TRBJ2-1 | TRBV7-3 | TGTGCCAGCAGCTTAGCGGGGGCTGAGCAGTTCTTC | CASSLAGAEQFF
many | TRBD2 | TRBJ2-4 | TRBV20-1 | TGCAGTGCTAGTTGGGGAGGGGAAAACATTCAGTACTTC | CSASWGGENIQYF
many | - | TRBJ2-2 | TRBV11-2 | TGTGCCAGCAGCTTAACCCTCACCGGGGAGCTGTTTTTT | CASSLTLTGELFF
many | - | TRBJ1-5 | TRBV30 | TGTGCCTGGAGTGTAGATTTCCTCAATCAGCCCCAGCATTTT | CAWSVDFLNQPQHF
many | TRBD1 | TRBJ2-5 | TRBV20-1 | TGCAGTGCCCTACCGGACAGGGCTGGGACCCAGTACTTC | CSALPDRAGTQYF
many | - | TRBJ2-1 | TRBV5-1 | TGCGCCCAGGGGGGGGCCTACAATGAGCAGTTCTTC | CAQGGAYNEQFF
many | TRBD1 | TRBJ1-1 | TRBV3-1 | TGTGCCAGCAGCCAACCGACAGGGAAGAACACTGAAGCTTTCTTT | CASSQPTGKNTEAFF
- | - | TRBJ1-2 | TRBV18 | TGTGCCAGCTCCCTTGTTGTTGGTGGCTACACCTTC | CASSLVVGGYTF
- | - | TRBJ1-4 | TRBV7-9 | TGTGCCAGCAGCCCCTCGACAGCCAAACTGTTTTTT | CASSPSTAKLFF
many | TRBD2 | TRBJ2-7 | TRBV7-2 | TGTGCCAGCAGCTTCAGGACTAGCGTGATCTACGAGCAGTACTTC | CASSFRTSVIYEQYF
many | - | TRBJ2-2 | TRBV5-1 | TGCGCCAGCAGCTTGGGACACAGTAACACCGGGGAGCTGTTTTTT | CASSLGHSNTGELFF
many | TRBD2 | TRBJ2-3 | TRBV4-2 | TGTGCCAGCAGCCAAGATTCCCTCAGCGGGGGGGTCGCAGATACGCAGTATTTT | CASSQDSLSGGVADTQYF
many | TRBD2 | TRBJ2-7 | TRBV7-2 | TGTGCCAGCAGTCGTTACGGGGGGGCCTACGAGCAGTACTTC | CASSRYGGAYEQYF
many | TRBD1 | TRBJ1-6 | TRBV6-5 | TGTGCCAGTAGACAGGGAATGAATTCACCCCTCCACTTT | CASRQGMNSPLHF
many | TRBD1 | TRBJ1-2 | TRBV18 | TGTGCCAGCTCACCACCCGGACAGGGAGACAACTATGGCTACACCTTC | CASSPPGQGDNYGYTF
many | TRBD2 | TRBJ2-2 | TRBV20-1 | TGCAGTGCTAGGAATCTAGCGGGGAACACCGGGGAGCTGTTTTTT | CSARNLAGNTGELFF
many | - | TRBJ1-2 | TRBV10-3 | TGTGCCATCAGTGTAAGGCGGCAGATGAACTATGGCTACACCTTC | CAISVRRQMNYGYTF
many | - | TRBJ1-3 | TRBV7-9 | TGTGCCAGCAGCTCTAACTACAGGGTCTCTGGAAACACCATATATTTT | CASSSNYRVSGNTIYF
many | - | TRBJ2-2 | TRBV3-1 | TGTGCCAGCAGCCAGTCAGCAGGCACCGGGGAGCTGTTTTTT | CASSQSAGTGELFF
many | - | TRBJ2-1 | TRBV7-2 | TGTGCCAGCAGCTTACGGGTGGAGTATGAGCAGTTCTTC | CASSLRVEYEQFF
many | TRBD1 | TRBJ1-4 | TRBV29-1 | TGCAGCGTCTACGTTTCAGGGGGAGGTGAAAAACTGTTTTTT | CSVYVSGGGEKLFF
many | TRBD1 | TRBJ1-4 | TRBV9 | TGTGCCAGCAGCCGGGGGAGCTCCGGGACAGGCAAGGAAAAACTGTTTTTT | CASSRGSSGTGKEKLFF
many | TRBD1 | TRBJ2-1 | TRBV19 | TGTGCCAGTAGTGGGACAGGGGGCGAGCAGTTCTTC | CASSGTGGEQFF
many | - | TRBJ2-1 | TRBV5-6 | TGTGCCAGCAGCTTGGACCTGGGCCGTACTTTAAATGAGCAGTTCTTC | CASSLDLGRTLNEQFF
many | TRBD2 | TRBJ2-7 | TRBV20-1 | TGCAGTGCGACTAGCGGGGCGGCCGGGGAGCAGTACTTC | CSATSGAAGEQYF
many | - | TRBJ2-3 | TRBV10-3 | TGTGCCATCAGTATAGTGACAGGCACAGATACGCAGTATTTT | CAISIVTGTDTQYF
many | - | TRBJ2-1 | TRBV5-1 | TGCGCCAGCAGCCCCTTTCCCTACGGCGAGCAGTTCTTC | CASSPFPYGEQFF
many | - | TRBJ2-3 | TRBV5-5 | TGTGCCAGCAGCCTCCGGCCGGCCACAGATACGCAGTATTTT | CASSLRPATDTQYF
many | - | TRBJ1-1 | TRBV20-1 | TGCAGTGCTAGAGGGGGGGGCAGGGTGAACACTGAAGCTTTCTTT | CSARGGGRVNTEAFF
many | - | TRBJ1-6 | TRBV5-1 | TGCGCCAGCAGCCGTGAGGGAGGACGAAATTCACCCCTCCACTTT | CASSREGGRNSPLHF
few | - | TRBJ1-1 | TRBV5-4 | TGTGCCAGCAGCTTCGGGGGAATGAACACTGAAGCTTTCTTT | CASSFGGMNTEAFF
many | - | TRBJ1-1 | TRBV5-1 | TGCGCCAGCAGGGTAGGGGGGAACACTGAAGCTTTCTTT | CASRVGGNTEAFF